Shown below are 13 T cell receptor beta chains from a single sample sequenced in a study of blood T cell repertoires in COVID-19 (dated by TCRdb to 2020 to 2021). The library was produced with the immunoSEQ multiplex PCR assay. TCRdb carries this immuneACCESS record with in-frame sequences only. Its versions omit some clonotypes, under half of them owing to an unresolved V gene in the studies checked, with the rest unexplained. The sample table shows approximately 40,000 clones, and about 90% are seen once. About 5.5% of the sample rests with the top ten. The sequenced sample consisted of peripheral blood. Receptors originate from a woman of 80 years or more with acute or convalescent COVID-19.

CDR3 sequence: CASSYDRRNQPQHF. The CDR3 nucleotides read TGTGCCAGCAGCTACGACAGGCGCAATCAGCCCCAGCATTTT. The chain couples TRBV6-5 to TRBJ1-5; tentative D call: TRBD1 (6 bases). Per germline, CDR1 MNHEY and CDR2 SVGAGI. This CDR3 spans 14 amino acids. The germline V and J ends were trimmed by 6 bases and 2 bases, with 11 bases remaining between them.

The CDR3 region is CASSLHRNSGNTIYF. CDR3 nucleotides: TGTGCCAGCAGCTTACACAGGAACTCTGGAAACACCATATATTTT. The chain recombines TRBV7-2 with TRBJ1-3, with a possible D match to TRBD1 (5 bases). Looked up from germline, CDR1 is SGHTA and CDR2 is FQGNSA. The V and J ends lost 2 bases and 0 bases respectively, with 8 bases between them. This CDR3 has 15 residues.

This chain connects TRBV19 to TRBJ2-7; 8 bases match TRBD2. Germline lookup yields CDR1 LNHDA and CDR2 SQIVND (reference sequence). This CDR3 is built from 13 residues. The J segment lost 4 bases and the V segment lost 3 bases, leaving 2 bases of the junction unmatched. CDR3 nucleotides: TGTGCCAGTAGTATCGGACTAGCTTACGAGCAGTACTTC. This codes for CASSIGLAYEQYF.

The chain is built from TRBV20-1 and TRBJ2-5; no clear D. The germline V gene has CDR1 DFQATT and CDR2 SNEGSKA (reference sequence). The length of the CDR3 is 11 residues. The CDR3 DNA sequence: TGCAGCGCCCGAACTACTGAGACCCAGTACTTC. It specifies CSARTTETQYF.

CDR3 sequence (DNA): TGTGCCAGCCTGCTAAGCTCCTACAATGAGCAGTTCTTC. It specifies CASLLSSYNEQFF. J is TRBJ2-1 and V is TRBV2; the D is unclear. In germline, CDR1 is SNHLY, CDR2 FYNNEI. CDR3 length: 13 amino acids. V was pared by 8 bases and J by 0 bases, with 8 bases between.

This clone was detected only once. CDR3 in amino acids: CATSGRDSYNEQFF. The CDR3 DNA is TGTGCCACCAGTGGACGGGACAGCTACAATGAGCAGTTCTTC. The chain couples TRBV24-1 to TRBJ2-1; 7 bases line up with TRBD1. V gave up 5 bases and J gave up 3 bases; unmatched junction bases: 3. Per the germline V gene, CDR1 is KGHDR and CDR2 is SFDVKD. This CDR3 comprises 14 residues.

The chain couples TRBV18 to TRBJ2-1, with 10 bases fitting TRBD1. The CDR3 length is 16 residues. With V trimmed by 3 bases and J by 7 bases, 9 bases remained unmatched. Looked up from germline, CDR1 is KGHSH and CDR2 is LQKENI. CDR3 sequence: CASSPPRDRGRNEQFF. CDR3 DNA sequence: TGTGCCAGCTCACCCCCCCGGGACAGGGGTCGGAATGAGCAGTTCTTC.

In nucleotides, the CDR3 is TGTGCCAGCAGCTTGGACAGGTACAATGAGCAGTTCTTC. The encoded protein is CASSLDRYNEQFF. This sequence joins TRBV11-3 and TRBJ2-1, with 7 bases lining up with TRBD1. J was trimmed by 4 bases and V by 3 bases; bases with no gene match: 0. Per germline, CDR1 SGHNT and CDR2 YENEEA. The CDR3 covers 13 residues.

The chain joins TRBV6-1 to TRBJ1-2; D gene ambiguous. The CDR3 covers 15 residues. Trimming removed 2 bases from V and 3 bases from J, with 13 bases in between. The germline CDR1 and CDR2 sequences are MNHNS and SASEGT. CDR3 amino acids: CASSESIGGYYGYTF. In DNA, the CDR3 is TGTGCCAGCAGTGAAAGCATTGGAGGGTACTATGGCTACACCTTC.

The chain employs TRBV7-3 and TRBJ2-5, with 9 bases that match TRBD1. The germline V gene has CDR1 SGHTA and CDR2 FQGTGA. There are 16 residues in the CDR3. J was trimmed by 5 bases and V by 1 base; bases with no gene match: 8. As DNA, the CDR3 is TGTGCCAGCAGCTTAAGATCGGGACAGGGTGGGGAGACCCAGTACTTC. Protein product: CASSLRSGQGGETQYF.

The chain couples TRBV11-2 to TRBJ2-7; TRBD2 matches 10 bases. The CDR3 consists of 15 residues. Trimming took 5 bases from V and 2 from J; bases not matched to a gene: 6. The germline V gene has CDR1 SGHAT and CDR2 FQNNGV. CDR3 amino acids: CASSHPSGGPYEQYF. The CDR3 nucleotides are TGTGCCAGCAGCCATCCTAGCGGGGGACCCTACGAGCAGTACTTC.

The chain combines TRBV29-1 with TRBJ2-2; 9 positions agree with TRBD2. The CDR3 contains 14 residues. Germline trimming cut 5 bases from V and 1 base from J; bases unmatched to any gene: 2. Germline V CDR1 and CDR2: SQVTM, ANQGSEA. CDR3 loop: CSVLTSGNTGELFF. The DNA for the CDR3 is TGCAGCGTTTTGACTAGCGGGAACACCGGGGAGCTGTTTTTT.

This rearrangement joins TRBV2 to TRBJ2-3; D may be TRBD1 (5 bases). The CDR3 totals 16 residues. The germline CDR1 and CDR2 sequences are SNHLY and FYNNEI. Trimming shortened V by 2 bases and J by 1 base, and 13 bases separated the two germline ends. CDR3 sequence: CASSESPTGRTDTQYF. CDR3 in DNA: TGTGCCAGCAGTGAATCACCTACAGGCCGCACAGATACGCAGTATTTT.